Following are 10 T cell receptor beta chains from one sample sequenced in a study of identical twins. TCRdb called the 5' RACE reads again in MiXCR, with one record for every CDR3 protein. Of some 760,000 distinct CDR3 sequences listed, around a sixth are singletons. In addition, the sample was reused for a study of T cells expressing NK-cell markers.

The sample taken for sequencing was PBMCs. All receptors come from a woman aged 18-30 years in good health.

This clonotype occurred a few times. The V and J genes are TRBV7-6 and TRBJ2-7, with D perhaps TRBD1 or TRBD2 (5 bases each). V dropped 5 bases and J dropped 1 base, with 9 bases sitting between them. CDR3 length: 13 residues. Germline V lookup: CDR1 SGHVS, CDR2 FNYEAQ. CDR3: CASSRDHSYEQYF. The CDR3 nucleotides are TGTGCCAGCAGCCGGGACCATTCCTACGAGCAGTACTTC.

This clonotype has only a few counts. The chain's CDR3 is CASSSSITEGYTF. CDR3 nucleotides: TGTGCCAGCAGCTCCTCCATCACGGAAGGCTACACCTTC. The chain couples TRBV7-2 to TRBJ1-2; D gene uncertain. Trimming left V 4 bases short and J 8 bases short, with 14 bases between. Germline CDR1 reads SGHTA; CDR2 reads FQGNSA. The CDR3 loop spans 13 amino acids. Together with reference TRBV7-2 and TRBJ1-2, the CDR3 gives the full variable domain: GAGVSQSPSNKVTEKGKDVELRCDPISGHTALYWYRQSLGQGLEFLIYFQGNSAPDKSGLPSDRFSAERTGGSVSTLTIQRTQQEDSAVYLCASSSSITEGYTFGSGTRLTVV.

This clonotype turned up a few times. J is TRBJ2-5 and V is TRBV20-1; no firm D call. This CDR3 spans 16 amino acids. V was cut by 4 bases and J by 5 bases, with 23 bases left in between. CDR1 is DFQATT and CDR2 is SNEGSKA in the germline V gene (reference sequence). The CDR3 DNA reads TGCAGTGCTAAGAAGATGGGCCGCACGAGGCGGGAGACCCAGTACTTC. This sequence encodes CSAKKMGRTRRETQYF.

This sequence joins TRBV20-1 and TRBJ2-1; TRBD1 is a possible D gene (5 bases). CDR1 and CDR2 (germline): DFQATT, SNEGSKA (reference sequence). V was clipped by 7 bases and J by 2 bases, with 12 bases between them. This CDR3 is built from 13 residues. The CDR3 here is CSVQGHTYNEQFF. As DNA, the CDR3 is TGCAGTGTGCAGGGTCATACCTACAATGAGCAGTTCTTC.

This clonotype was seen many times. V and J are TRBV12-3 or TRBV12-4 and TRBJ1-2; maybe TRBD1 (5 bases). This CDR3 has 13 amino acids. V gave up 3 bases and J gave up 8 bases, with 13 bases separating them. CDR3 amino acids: CASSFAGRRGYTF. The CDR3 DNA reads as TGTGCCAGCAGTTTCGCAGGGAGAAGAGGCTACACCTTC.

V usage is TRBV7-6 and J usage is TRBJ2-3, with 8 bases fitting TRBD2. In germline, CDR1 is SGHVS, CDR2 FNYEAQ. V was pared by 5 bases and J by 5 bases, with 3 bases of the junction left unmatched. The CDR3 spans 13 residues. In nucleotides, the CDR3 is TGTGCCAGCAGCGAGGGACTAGAAGATACGCAGTATTTT. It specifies CASSEGLEDTQYF.

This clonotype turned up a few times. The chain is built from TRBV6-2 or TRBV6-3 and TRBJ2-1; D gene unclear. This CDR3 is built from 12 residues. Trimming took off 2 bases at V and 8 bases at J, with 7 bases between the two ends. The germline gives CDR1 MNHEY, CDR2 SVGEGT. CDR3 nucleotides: TGTGCCAGCAGTTACCTCTATCATGAGCAGTTCTTC. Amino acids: CASSYLYHEQFF.

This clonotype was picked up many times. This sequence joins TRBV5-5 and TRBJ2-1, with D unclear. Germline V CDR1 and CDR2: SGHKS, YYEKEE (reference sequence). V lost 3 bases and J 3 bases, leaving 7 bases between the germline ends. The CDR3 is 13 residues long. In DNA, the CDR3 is TGTGCCAGCAGCTCCCCAGGCTACAATGAGCAGTTCTTC. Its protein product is CASSSPGYNEQFF.

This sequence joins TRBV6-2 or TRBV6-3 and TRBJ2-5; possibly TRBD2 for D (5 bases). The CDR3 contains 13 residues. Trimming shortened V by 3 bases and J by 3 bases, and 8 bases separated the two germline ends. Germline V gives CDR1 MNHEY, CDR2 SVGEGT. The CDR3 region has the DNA TGTGCCAGCAGTTATTCCGGGGAAGAGACCCAGTACTTC. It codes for CASSYSGEETQYF.

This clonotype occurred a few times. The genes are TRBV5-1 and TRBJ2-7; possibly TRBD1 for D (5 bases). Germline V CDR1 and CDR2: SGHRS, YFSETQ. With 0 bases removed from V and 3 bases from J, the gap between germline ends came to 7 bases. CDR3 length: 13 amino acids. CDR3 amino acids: CASSLETGYEQYF. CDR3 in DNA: TGCGCCAGCAGCTTGGAAACAGGCTACGAGCAGTACTTC.